Below are 28 T cell receptor beta chains sequenced from a single sample in a study of blood T cell repertoires in COVID-19. Using immunoSEQ multiplex PCR, the repertoire was profiled, and TCRdb retains in-frame clones only, with some absent. The sample includes under 200,000 clones, approximately 90% seen only once; the top ten take less than 2.5%. The sample was peripheral blood. Receptor source: a man between 18 and 35 years old with acute or convalescent COVID-19.

This chain links TRBV6-2 or TRBV6-3 with TRBJ1-5; a possible D gene is TRBD1 (5 bases). CDR3 length: 16 residues. V lost 2 bases and J 7 bases, leaving 18 bases between the germline ends. CDR1 and CDR2 from the germline V gene are MNHEY and SVGEGT. The DNA for the CDR3 is TGTGCCAGCAGTTACGCAAGTTTCAGGGATGAGCAGCCCCAGCATTTT. Translated: CASSYASFRDEQPQHF.

The chain uses TRBV10-2 and TRBJ1-1; D unclear. Trimming cost V 0 bases and J 0 bases, with 17 bases left between them. The CDR3 runs 18 residues. Per germline, CDR1 WSHSY and CDR2 SAAADI. CDR3 nucleotide sequence: TGCGCCAGCAGTGAGTCGATGGCGGTAGCACTAATGAACACTGAAGCTTTCTTT. Protein product: CASSESMAVALMNTEAFF.

The chain links TRBV5-6 to TRBJ2-7, with unresolved D. Germline V gene lookup returns CDR1 SGHDT and CDR2 YYEEEE. This CDR3 has 14 residues. V lost 4 bases, J lost 2 bases, and 13 bases lay in between. The CDR3 bases are TGTGCCAGCAGCCAGGAACGATCAACCTACGAGCAGTACTTC. Translation gives CASSQERSTYEQYF.

J is TRBJ2-3 and V is TRBV6-5; possibly TRBD2 for D (6 bases). The V and J ends lost 5 bases and 0 bases respectively, with 12 bases between them. The CDR3 contains 15 residues. Germline values: CDR1 MNHEY, CDR2 SVGAGI. The chain's CDR3 is CASSRDLPSTDTQYF. CDR3 sequence (DNA): TGTGCCAGCAGTCGGGACTTACCTAGCACAGATACGCAGTATTTT.

The V and J genes are TRBV30 and TRBJ2-7, with 7 bases that match TRBD2. CDR1 and CDR2 from the germline V gene are GTSNPN and SVGIG (reference sequence). J lost 2 bases, V lost 5 bases, and 12 bases had no gene match. The CDR3 has 15 amino acids. CDR3 coding DNA: TGTGCCTGGGGACTTATAGCGGGCGAGACCTACGAGCAGTACTTC. Its protein is CAWGLIAGETYEQYF. The full variable domain, in which reference TRBV30 and TRBJ2-7 provide the parts outside the CDR3, is SQTIHQWPATLVQPVGSPLSLECTVEGTSNPNLYWYRQAAGRGLQLLFYSVGIGQISSEVPQNLSASRPQDRQFILSSKKLLLSDSGFYLCAWGLIAGETYEQYFGPGTRLTVT.

The count of this clone is one. This chain links TRBV20-1 with TRBJ2-6; perhaps TRBD1 as D (5 bases). Trimming removed 3 bases from V and 1 base from J, with 10 bases in between. CDR3 length: 15 residues. Germline CDR1 reads DFQATT; CDR2 reads SNEGSKA (reference sequence). The DNA for the CDR3 is TGCAGTGCTAGTACCTCAGGGTCTGGGGCCAACGTCCTGACTTTC. This sequence encodes CSASTSGSGANVLTF.

This rearrangement joins TRBV11-2 to TRBJ2-7; 8 bases match TRBD2. The junction had 11 bases not matched to a gene; V was cut back by 5 bases and J by 2 bases. Germline values: CDR1 SGHAT, CDR2 FQNNGV. The CDR3 totals 16 residues. The CDR3 sequence is CASSPPPERGTYEQYF. CDR3 DNA: TGTGCCAGCAGCCCCCCGCCGGAGCGGGGGACCTACGAGCAGTACTTC.

The chain uses TRBV5-1 and TRBJ2-7; 7 positions match TRBD2. Germline V CDR1 and CDR2: SGHRS, YFSETQ. The V gene end was trimmed by 4 bases and the J gene end by 3 bases; junction bases not matched to a gene: 4. CDR3 length equals 13 residues. This chain's CDR3 is CASSPAGVYEQYF. The CDR3 bases are TGCGCCAGCAGCCCGGCGGGGGTCTACGAGCAGTACTTC.

The chain carries TRBV6-1 and TRBJ2-2; 9 nucleotides match TRBD1. Germline CDR1 and CDR2: MNHNS and SASEGT. The trim removed 2 bases at V and 3 bases at J, leaving 19 bases unmatched. The CDR3 runs to 21 residues. The CDR3 reads CASSEPSSTGGLGWDTGELFF. DNA of the CDR3: TGTGCCAGCAGTGAACCCTCTTCGACAGGGGGATTAGGTTGGGACACCGGGGAGCTGTTTTTT.

J is TRBJ1-5 and V is TRBV25-1, with D perhaps matching TRBD1 (6 bases). Germline V CDR1 and CDR2: MGHDK, SYGVNS. CDR3 length: 15 residues. The ends were cut back, 6 bases at V and 0 bases at J, with 12 bases in the middle. CDR3 in amino acids: CASSSYRDSNQPQHF. In nucleotides, the CDR3 is TGTGCCAGCAGCTCATACAGGGATAGCAATCAGCCCCAGCATTTT.

The genes are TRBV12-5 and TRBJ2-7, with a possible D match to TRBD1 (5 bases). The CDR3 loop spans 13 amino acids. The germline V and J ends were trimmed by 5 bases and 3 bases, with 11 bases remaining between them. Germline V gene sequence: CDR1 LGHNT, CDR2 FRNRAP. CDR3 nucleotide sequence: TGTGCTAGTGGTGAACTGGGGCGCTACGAGCAGTACTTC. This codes for CASGELGRYEQYF.

This chain joins TRBV23-1 and TRBJ2-2, with D maybe TRBD2 (6 bases). TRBV23-1 is given ORF status, its function remaining uncertain. This CDR3 region has 19 residues. V lost 8 bases and J 4 bases, leaving 29 bases between the germline ends. In DNA form, the CDR3 reads TGCGCCAGCGTCAGGGCAGGGTACTTCCTTTCGCGGGGCACCGGGGAGCTGTTTTTT. Translated: CASVRAGYFLSRGTGELFF.

This clone is a singleton in its sample. The V call is TRBV20-1, the J call TRBJ2-5, with a weak D call TRBD2 (5 bases). The germline gives CDR1 DFQATT, CDR2 SNEGSKA (reference sequence). The CDR3 is 15 amino acids. V lost 3 bases and J lost 2, with 16 bases in between. CDR3 nucleotides: TGCAGTGCTAGTTCGGTAGCGCAAACGCAAGAGACCCAGTACTTC. This encodes CSASSVAQTQETQYF.

The V gene is TRBV19, the J gene TRBJ1-3; perhaps TRBD1 as D (5 bases). The CDR3 is made up of 15 amino acids. Per germline, CDR1 LNHDA and CDR2 SQIVND (reference sequence). Trimming took off 6 bases at V and 0 bases at J, with 12 bases between the two ends. The CDR3 is CASRLITGSGNTIYF. In nucleotides, the CDR3 is TGTGCCAGTAGACTCATCACAGGCTCTGGAAACACCATATATTTT.

The chain carries TRBV2 and TRBJ1-1; 9 bases are shared with TRBD1. Germline V gene lookup returns CDR1 SNHLY and CDR2 FYNNEI. The CDR3 contains 17 residues. The J segment lost 0 bases and the V segment lost 4 bases, leaving 9 bases of the junction unmatched. In nucleotides, the CDR3 is TGTGCCAGCAGTGGGGTAGGGACAGGGCTCCTGAACACTGAAGCTTTCTTT. It translates to CASSGVGTGLLNTEAFF.

This clone came up once. As DNA, the CDR3 is TGTGCCAGCTCACCAGCGGGACAGGGTTCTCGATCACCCCTCCACTTT. This encodes CASSPAGQGSRSPLHF. The genes are TRBV18 and TRBJ1-6; 9 bases agree with TRBD1. The CDR3 has 16 residues. The trim removed 2 bases at V and 10 bases at J, leaving 9 bases unmatched. Germline CDR1 and CDR2: KGHSH and LQKENI.

This clone was found once. The J gene is TRBJ2-5, the V gene TRBV6-5, with a possible D match to TRBD1 (6 bases). Per germline, CDR1 MNHEY and CDR2 SVGAGI. V lost 6 bases and J lost 1, with 12 bases in between. This CDR3 comprises 14 residues. The CDR3 loop reads CASSQHRVQETQYF. The CDR3 region has the DNA TGTGCCAGCAGCCAACACAGGGTCCAAGAGACCCAGTACTTC.

The chain couples TRBV4-1 to TRBJ1-2; unclear D gene. This CDR3 contains 15 residues. V lost 1 base and J lost 0, with 9 bases in between. Germline-derived CDR1 and CDR2 are MGHRA and YSYEKL. The CDR3: CASSQVSVSNYGYTF. The CDR3 DNA is TGCGCCAGCAGCCAAGTATCCGTATCTAACTATGGCTACACCTTC.

Comment on this clone: Additional DNA sequences in this sample encode the identical CDR3. This chain uses TRBV5-1 with TRBJ2-1; 8 bases line up with TRBD2. The CDR3 consists of 16 residues. CDR1 is SGHRS and CDR2 is YFSETQ in the germline V gene. Trimming took 0 bases from V and 0 from J; bases not matched to a gene: 2. The CDR3, as DNA: TGCGCCAGCAGCTTGGCGGGAGGGAGCTCCTACAATGAGCAGTTCTTC. Translation: CASSLAGGSSYNEQFF.

The chain combines TRBV10-1 with TRBJ2-5, with D possibly matching TRBD2 (6 bases). The CDR3 consists of 16 residues. Germline CDR1 is WNHNN and CDR2 is SYGVQD (reference sequence). Between the trimmed V and J ends, which lost 6 bases and 1 base, there was a span of 18 bases. CDR3 residues: CASSVGTGAVQETQYF. For the CDR3, the DNA is TGCGCCAGCAGCGTCGGGACTGGAGCTGTCCAAGAGACCCAGTACTTC.

This clone was counted once. This chain connects TRBV2 to TRBJ1-2; D is uncertain. This CDR3 spans 13 amino acids. The germline V and J ends were trimmed by 2 bases and 4 bases, with 8 bases remaining between them. CDR1 SNHLY and CDR2 FYNNEI come from the germline V gene. This CDR3 is CASSENASYGYTF. The CDR3 region has the DNA TGTGCCAGCAGTGAAAATGCGAGCTATGGCTACACCTTC. Variable domain in full (rest from reference TRBV2 and TRBJ1-2): EPEVTQTPSHQVTQMGQEVILRCVPISNHLYFYWYRQILGQKVEFLVSFYNNEISEKSEIFDDQFSVERPDGSNFTLKIRSTKLEDSAMYFCASSENASYGYTFGSGTRLTVV.

This clone was observed a few times. The chain couples TRBV2 to TRBJ2-5; 9 bases map to TRBD1. The germline V gene has CDR1 SNHLY and CDR2 FYNNEI. The V gene end was trimmed by 10 bases and the J gene end by 3 bases; junction bases not matched to a gene: 3. The CDR3 consists of 12 residues. CDR3 DNA sequence: TGTGCCACCGACAGGGGGGAAGAGACCCAGTACTTC. This sequence encodes CATDRGEETQYF.

The V and J genes are TRBV19 and TRBJ2-3; D is uncertain. This CDR3 is 14 amino acids long. Trimming left V 7 bases short and J 0 bases short, with 11 bases between. Germline CDR1 is LNHDA and CDR2 is SQIVND (reference sequence). The CDR3 loop reads CASTGSPSTDTQYF. CDR3 bases: TGTGCCAGTACTGGTAGCCCTAGCACAGATACGCAGTATTTT.

The V and J genes are TRBV5-4 and TRBJ1-3; 9 bases line up with TRBD1. Germline CDR1 reads SGHNT; CDR2 reads YYREEE (reference sequence). V shed 2 bases, J shed 0 bases, and the junction held 6 bases outside the gene matches. The CDR3 loop spans 17 amino acids. CDR3 amino acids: CASSLFRGQGSGNTIYF. Written as DNA, the CDR3 is TGTGCCAGCAGCTTATTCAGGGGACAGGGCTCTGGAAACACCATATATTTT. Drawing the rest from reference TRBV5-4 and TRBJ1-3, the complete variable domain is ETGVTQSPTHLIKTRGQQVTLRCSSQSGHNTVSWYQQALGQGPQFIFQYYREEENGRGNFPPRFSGLQFPNYSSELNVNALELDDSALYLCASSLFRGQGSGNTIYFGEGSWLTVV.

The gene calls are TRBV7-4 and TRBJ2-1; 13 bases are shared with TRBD2. Germline CDR1 SGHVT, CDR2 SQSDAQ. V was pared by 6 bases and J by 6 bases, with 17 bases of the junction left unmatched. The CDR3 length is 19 residues. The CDR3 region is CASSPAGTSGRGLLNEQFF. The CDR3 region has the DNA TGTGCCAGCAGTCCAGCGGGTACTAGCGGGAGGGGCCTACTCAATGAGCAGTTCTTC.

The chain combines TRBV6-6 with TRBJ2-1, with TRBD1 identical over 8 bases. CDR3 length equals 15 residues. V lost 7 bases, J lost 0 bases, and 5 bases stayed unmatched. Germline V gene lookup returns CDR1 MNHNY and CDR2 SVGAGI (reference sequence). The chain's CDR3 is CASTRQGRSYNEQFF. CDR3 nucleotide sequence: TGTGCCAGCACCCGACAGGGGCGCTCCTACAATGAGCAGTTCTTC.

This clone appeared a single time. V is TRBV6-5 and J is TRBJ1-2; a possible D gene is TRBD1 (6 bases). The V end was cut by 0 bases, the J end by 3 bases, with 11 bases between. The length of the CDR3 is 15 residues. Germline V gives CDR1 MNHEY, CDR2 SVGAGI. The CDR3 protein is CASSYSTGSDYGYTF. In DNA form, the CDR3 reads TGTGCCAGCAGTTACTCGACAGGTTCGGACTATGGCTACACCTTC.

The rearrangement uses TRBV30 and TRBJ1-5; D not certain. There are 15 residues in the CDR3. V lost 0 bases and J lost 1, with 10 bases in between. CDR1 and CDR2 (germline): GTSNPN, SVGIG (reference sequence). CDR3 amino acids: CAWSVSGQSNQPQHF. CDR3 DNA sequence: TGTGCCTGGAGTGTAAGTGGGCAGAGCAATCAGCCCCAGCATTTT.